This T cell receptor beta chain came from a study of blood T cells in healthy people across ages. Losses at the gene ends were 0 bases for V and 7 bases for J; bases not matched to a gene: 6. The germline CDR1 and CDR2 sequences are SGDLS and YYNGEE. The CDR3 loop spans 14 amino acids. This clonotype was seen a single time. Then a second PCR, running about 6 to 12 cycles, was carried out with a sample-barcoded 5' primer and a J-beta primer mix. From each sample, at least 2.5 million paired-end reads containing CDR3 were obtained. A single record per CDR3 protein comes from TCRdb applying MiXCR to the 5' RACE reads. The sample includes 780,000 or so distinct CDR3 sequences, roughly 50% of them seen just once. Donors each provided around 10 milliliters of peripheral blood.

Sequencing input: blood. The TCR sequence derives from a man aged 40-49 years in good health. The chain employs TRBV9 and TRBJ1-2; 7 bases agree with TRBD1. The CDR3 here is CASSVEGQESGYTF. The CDR3 DNA sequence: TGTGCCAGCAGCGTAGAAGGACAGGAAAGTGGCTACACCTTC.